The 2 T cell receptor beta chains reported below all come from one sample, sequenced in a study of T cells in Graves' hyperthyroidism and ophthalmopathy. RNA transcripts gave rise to amplified TCR beta CDR3 regions. The HTBI primer set drove a first-round RT-PCR of the TCR CDR3. TCRdb redid the calling of the multiplex PCR reads with MiXCR, one entry per CDR3 protein. This table holds 500,000 to 600,000 distinct CDR3 sequences, about 20% found once. The sample comprised blood. The receptors here all came from a man in his forties or fifties with Graves' ophthalmopathy.

J is TRBJ2-3 and V is TRBV6-5; 10 bases map to TRBD2. J was trimmed by 6 bases and V by 0 bases; bases with no gene match: 18. The length of the CDR3 is 20 residues. Germline CDR1 is MNHEY and CDR2 is SVGAGI. CDR3 in DNA: TGTGCCAGCAGTTACTCAGTCGCGGCTAGCGGGAGTGGAGGGTACGATACGCAGTATTTT. It specifies CASSYSVAASGSGGYDTQYF.

In its sample, this clonotype was seen many times. The chain uses TRBV7-2 and TRBJ2-5; no clear D gene. Per germline, CDR1 SGHTA and CDR2 FQGNSA. The CDR3 sequence is 16 residues long. The V and J ends lost 3 bases and 1 base respectively, with 15 bases between them. CDR3 sequence: CASSFITRLGQETQYF. Written as DNA, the CDR3 is TGTGCCAGCAGCTTTATCACGCGGCTAGGCCAAGAGACCCAGTACTTC.